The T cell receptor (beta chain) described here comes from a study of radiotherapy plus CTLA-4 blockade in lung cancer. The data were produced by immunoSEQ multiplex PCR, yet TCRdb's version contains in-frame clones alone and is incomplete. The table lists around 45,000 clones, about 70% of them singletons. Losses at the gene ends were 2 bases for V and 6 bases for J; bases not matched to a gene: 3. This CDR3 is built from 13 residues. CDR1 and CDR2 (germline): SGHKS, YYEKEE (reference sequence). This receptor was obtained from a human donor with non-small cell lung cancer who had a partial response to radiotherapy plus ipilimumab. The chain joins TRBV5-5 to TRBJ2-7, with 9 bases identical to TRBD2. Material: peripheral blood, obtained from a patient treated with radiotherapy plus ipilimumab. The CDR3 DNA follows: TGTGCCAGCAGCTTAGCGGGGGGTAGCGAGCAGTACTTC. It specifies CASSLAGGSEQYF.